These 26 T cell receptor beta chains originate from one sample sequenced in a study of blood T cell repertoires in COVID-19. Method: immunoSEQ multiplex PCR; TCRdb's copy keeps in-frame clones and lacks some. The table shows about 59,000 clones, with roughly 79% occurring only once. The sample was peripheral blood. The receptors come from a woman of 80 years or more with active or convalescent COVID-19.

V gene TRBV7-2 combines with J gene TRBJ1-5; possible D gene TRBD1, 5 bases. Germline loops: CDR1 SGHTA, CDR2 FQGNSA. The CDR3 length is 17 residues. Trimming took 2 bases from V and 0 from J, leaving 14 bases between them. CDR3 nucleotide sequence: TGTGCCAGCAGCTTATTTGCAGGGTCATATAGCAATCAGCCCCAGCATTTT. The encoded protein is CASSLFAGSYSNQPQHF.

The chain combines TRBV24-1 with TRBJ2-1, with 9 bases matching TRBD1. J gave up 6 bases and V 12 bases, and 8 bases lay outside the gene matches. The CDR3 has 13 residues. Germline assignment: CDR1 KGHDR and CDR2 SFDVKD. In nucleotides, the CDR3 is TGTGCCGCGGCGGGACAGGGAAGCAATGAGCAGTTCTTC. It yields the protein CAAAGQGSNEQFF.

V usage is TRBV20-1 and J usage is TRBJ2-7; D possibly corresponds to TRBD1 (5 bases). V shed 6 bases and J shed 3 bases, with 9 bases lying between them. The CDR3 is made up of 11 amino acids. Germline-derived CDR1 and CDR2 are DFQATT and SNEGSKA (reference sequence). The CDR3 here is CSATGGYEQYF. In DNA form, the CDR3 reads TGCAGTGCCACAGGTGGCTACGAGCAGTACTTC.

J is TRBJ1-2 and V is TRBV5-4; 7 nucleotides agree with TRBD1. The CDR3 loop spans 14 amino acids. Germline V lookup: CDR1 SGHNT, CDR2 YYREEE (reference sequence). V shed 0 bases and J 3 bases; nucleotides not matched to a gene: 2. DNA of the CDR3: TGTGCCAGCAGCTTGGTCGGACAGGACTATGGCTACACCTTC. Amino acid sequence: CASSLVGQDYGYTF.

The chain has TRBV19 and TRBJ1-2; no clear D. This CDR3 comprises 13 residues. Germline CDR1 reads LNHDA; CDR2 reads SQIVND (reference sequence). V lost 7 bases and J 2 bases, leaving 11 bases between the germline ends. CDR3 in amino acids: CASTRGLNYGYTF. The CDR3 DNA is TGTGCCAGTACCAGAGGCCTAAACTATGGCTACACCTTC.

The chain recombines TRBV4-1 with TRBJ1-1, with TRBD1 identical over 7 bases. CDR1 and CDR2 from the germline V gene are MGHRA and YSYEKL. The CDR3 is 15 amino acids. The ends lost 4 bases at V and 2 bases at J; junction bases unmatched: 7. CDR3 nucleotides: TGCGCCAGCAGCCCGTCGGGACAGACTAACACTGAAGCTTTCTTT. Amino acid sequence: CASSPSGQTNTEAFF.

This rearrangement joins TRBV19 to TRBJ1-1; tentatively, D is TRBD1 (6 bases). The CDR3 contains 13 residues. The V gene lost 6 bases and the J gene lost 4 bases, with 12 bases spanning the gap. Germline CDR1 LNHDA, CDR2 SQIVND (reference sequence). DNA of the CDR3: TGTGCCAGTAGGCTACAGGGCCCCACTGAAGCTTTCTTT. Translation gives CASRLQGPTEAFF.

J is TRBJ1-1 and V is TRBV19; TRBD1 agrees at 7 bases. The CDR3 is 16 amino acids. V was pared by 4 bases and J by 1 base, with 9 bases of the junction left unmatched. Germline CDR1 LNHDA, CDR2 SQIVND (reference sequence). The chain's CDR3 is CASSTDREGKNTEAFF. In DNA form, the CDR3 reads TGTGCCAGTAGTACCGACAGGGAAGGGAAGAACACTGAAGCTTTCTTT.

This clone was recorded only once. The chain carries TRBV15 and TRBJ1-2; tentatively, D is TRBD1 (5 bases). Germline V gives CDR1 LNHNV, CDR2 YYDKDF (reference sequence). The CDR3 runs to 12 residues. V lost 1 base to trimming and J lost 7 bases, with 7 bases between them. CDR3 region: CATSRAGLGYTF. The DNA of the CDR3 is TGTGCCACCAGCAGAGCAGGGCTTGGCTACACCTTC.

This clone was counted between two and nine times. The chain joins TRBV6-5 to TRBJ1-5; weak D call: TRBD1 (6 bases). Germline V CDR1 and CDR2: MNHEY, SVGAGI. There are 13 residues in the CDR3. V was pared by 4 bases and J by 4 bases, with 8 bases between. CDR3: CASSWDKNQPQHF. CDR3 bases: TGTGCCAGCAGTTGGGACAAAAATCAGCCCCAGCATTTT.

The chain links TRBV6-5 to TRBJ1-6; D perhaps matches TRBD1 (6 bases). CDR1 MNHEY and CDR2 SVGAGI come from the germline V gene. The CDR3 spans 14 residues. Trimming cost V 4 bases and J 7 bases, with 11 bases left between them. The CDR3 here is CASSSYTGNSPLHF. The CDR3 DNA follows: TGTGCCAGCAGTTCTTATACAGGGAATTCACCCCTCCACTTT.

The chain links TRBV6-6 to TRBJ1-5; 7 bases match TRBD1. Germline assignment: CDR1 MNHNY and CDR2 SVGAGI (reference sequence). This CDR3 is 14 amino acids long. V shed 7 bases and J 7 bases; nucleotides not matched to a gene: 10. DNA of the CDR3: TGTGCCAGCATCACAGGGACAGTGAGGCAGCCCCAGCATTTT. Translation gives CASITGTVRQPQHF.

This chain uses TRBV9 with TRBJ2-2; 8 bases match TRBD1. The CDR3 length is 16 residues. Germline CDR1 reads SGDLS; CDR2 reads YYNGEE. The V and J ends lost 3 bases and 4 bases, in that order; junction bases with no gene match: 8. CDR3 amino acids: CASSARQGSVTGELFF. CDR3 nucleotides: TGTGCCAGCAGCGCCCGACAGGGGTCGGTCACCGGGGAGCTGTTTTTT.

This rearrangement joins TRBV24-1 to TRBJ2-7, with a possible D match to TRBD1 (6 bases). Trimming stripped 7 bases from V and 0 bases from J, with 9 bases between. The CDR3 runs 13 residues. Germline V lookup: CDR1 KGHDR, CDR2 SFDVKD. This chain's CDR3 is CATRQGSSYEQYF. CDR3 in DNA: TGTGCCACCAGACAGGGTTCCTCCTACGAGCAGTACTTC.

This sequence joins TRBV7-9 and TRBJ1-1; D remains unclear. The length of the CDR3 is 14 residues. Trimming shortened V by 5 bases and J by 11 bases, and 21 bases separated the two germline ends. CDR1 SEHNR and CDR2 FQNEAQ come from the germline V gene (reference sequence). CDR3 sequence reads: CASSPEAPFDGAFF. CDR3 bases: TGTGCCAGCAGCCCAGAGGCGCCGTTTGACGGGGCTTTCTTT.

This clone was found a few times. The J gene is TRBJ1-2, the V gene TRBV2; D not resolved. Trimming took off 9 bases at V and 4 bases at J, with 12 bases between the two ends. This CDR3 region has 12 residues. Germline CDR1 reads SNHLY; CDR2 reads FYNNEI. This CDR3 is CARGDYLYGYTF. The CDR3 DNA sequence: TGTGCCAGGGGAGATTACCTCTATGGCTACACCTTC.

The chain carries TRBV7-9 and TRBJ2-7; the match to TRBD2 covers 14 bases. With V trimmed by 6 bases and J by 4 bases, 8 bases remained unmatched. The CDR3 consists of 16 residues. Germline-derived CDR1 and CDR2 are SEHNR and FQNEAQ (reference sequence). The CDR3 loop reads CASRPGLAGGLYEQYF. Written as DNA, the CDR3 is TGTGCCAGCAGACCCGGACTAGCGGGGGGTCTGTACGAGCAGTACTTC.

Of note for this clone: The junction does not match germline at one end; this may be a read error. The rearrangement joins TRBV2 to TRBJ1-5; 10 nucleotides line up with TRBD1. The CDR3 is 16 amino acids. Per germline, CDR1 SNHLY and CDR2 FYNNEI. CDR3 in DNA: TGTGCCAGCAGAGAAGGACAGGGGGAAGGCAATCAGCCCCAGCATTTT. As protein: CASREGQGEGNQPQHF.

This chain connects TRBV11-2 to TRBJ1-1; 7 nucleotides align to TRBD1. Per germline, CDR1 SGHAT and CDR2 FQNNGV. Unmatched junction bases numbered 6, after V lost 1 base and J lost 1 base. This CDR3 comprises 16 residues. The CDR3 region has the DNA TGTGCCAGCAGCTTAGTAGCCGGGACAGCGAACACTGAAGCTTTCTTT. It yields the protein CASSLVAGTANTEAFF.

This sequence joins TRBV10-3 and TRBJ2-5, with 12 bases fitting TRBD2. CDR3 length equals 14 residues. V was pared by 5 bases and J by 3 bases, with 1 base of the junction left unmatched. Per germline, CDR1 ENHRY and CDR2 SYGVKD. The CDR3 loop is CAISPSGGEETQYF. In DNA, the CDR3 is TGTGCCATCAGTCCTAGCGGGGGGGAAGAGACCCAGTACTTC.

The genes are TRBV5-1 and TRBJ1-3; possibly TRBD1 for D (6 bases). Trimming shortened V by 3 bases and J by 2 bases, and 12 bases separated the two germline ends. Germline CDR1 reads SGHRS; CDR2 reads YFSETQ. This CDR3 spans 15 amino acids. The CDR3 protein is CASSSQGVTGNTIYF. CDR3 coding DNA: TGCGCCAGCAGCTCACAGGGAGTTACTGGAAACACCATATATTTT.

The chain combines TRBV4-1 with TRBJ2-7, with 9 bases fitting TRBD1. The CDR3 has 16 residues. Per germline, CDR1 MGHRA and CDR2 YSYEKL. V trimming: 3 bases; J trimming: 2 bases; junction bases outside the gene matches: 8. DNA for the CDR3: TGCGCCAGCAGCCAGGTCACAGGGGGCGGAACCTACGAGCAGTACTTC. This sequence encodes CASSQVTGGGTYEQYF.

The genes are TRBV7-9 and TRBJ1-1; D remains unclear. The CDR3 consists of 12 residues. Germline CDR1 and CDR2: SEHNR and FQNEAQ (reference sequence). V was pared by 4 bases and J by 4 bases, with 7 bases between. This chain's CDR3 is CASSSGSTEAFF. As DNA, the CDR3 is TGTGCCAGCAGCTCGGGGAGCACTGAAGCTTTCTTT.

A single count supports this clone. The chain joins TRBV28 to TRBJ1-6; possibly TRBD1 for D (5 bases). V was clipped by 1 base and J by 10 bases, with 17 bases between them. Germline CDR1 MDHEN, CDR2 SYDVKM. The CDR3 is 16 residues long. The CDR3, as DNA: TGTGCCAGCAGTTTATTCGGTGCAGGGAGGGAATCACCCCTCCACTTT. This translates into CASSLFGAGRESPLHF.

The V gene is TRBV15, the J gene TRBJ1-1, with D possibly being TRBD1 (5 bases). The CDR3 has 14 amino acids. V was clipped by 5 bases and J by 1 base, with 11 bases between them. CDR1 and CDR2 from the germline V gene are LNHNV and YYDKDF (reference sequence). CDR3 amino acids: CATSGGQPNTEAFF. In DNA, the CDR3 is TGTGCCACCAGCGGAGGACAACCGAACACTGAAGCTTTCTTT.

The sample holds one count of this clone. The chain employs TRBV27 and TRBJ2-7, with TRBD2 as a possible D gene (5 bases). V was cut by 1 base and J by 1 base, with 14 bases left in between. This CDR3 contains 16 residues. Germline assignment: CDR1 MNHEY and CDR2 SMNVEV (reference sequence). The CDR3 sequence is CASSLFSSGESYEQYF. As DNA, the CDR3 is TGTGCCAGCAGTTTATTTTCCTCCGGGGAATCCTACGAGCAGTACTTC.